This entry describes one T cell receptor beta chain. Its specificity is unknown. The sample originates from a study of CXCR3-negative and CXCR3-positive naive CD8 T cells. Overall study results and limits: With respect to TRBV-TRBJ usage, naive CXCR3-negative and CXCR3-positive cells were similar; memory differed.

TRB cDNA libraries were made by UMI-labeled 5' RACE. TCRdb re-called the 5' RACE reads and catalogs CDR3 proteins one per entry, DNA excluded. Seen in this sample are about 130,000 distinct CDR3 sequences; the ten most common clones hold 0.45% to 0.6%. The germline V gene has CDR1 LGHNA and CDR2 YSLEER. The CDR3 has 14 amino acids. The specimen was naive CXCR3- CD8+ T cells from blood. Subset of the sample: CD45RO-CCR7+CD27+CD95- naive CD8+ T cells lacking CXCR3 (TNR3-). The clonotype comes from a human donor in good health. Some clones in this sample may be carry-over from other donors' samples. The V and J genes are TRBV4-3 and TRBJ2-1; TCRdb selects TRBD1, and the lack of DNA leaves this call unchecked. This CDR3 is CASRLGQGEHEQFF.